The T cell receptor (beta chain) described here comes from a study of immune cell composition in non-small cell lung cancer. General observations from the study: Around 75% of squamous and approximately 30% of adenocarcinoma cases had tumour-associated clones >0.5%. Dominant in vivo tumour-associated clones were not shown to share tumour-reactive sequences. Tumour TCR-beta clonality was not significantly tied to smoking pack-years.

The CDR3 covers 14 residues. CDR1 and CDR2 (germline): KGHSH, LQKENI. Sequencing used immunoSEQ multiplex PCR; TCRdb keeps in-frame clones, though not all of them. The table shows fewer than 15,000 clones, with about 69% occurring only once. In regard to this clone: Its antigen is unknown. One end of the junction is discordant with germline, which a read error may explain.

Sequencing was performed on lung tumor tissue. The chain uses TRBV18 and TRBJ2-7; TRBD1 matches 7 bases. The TCR sequence derives from a human donor with non-small cell lung cancer. The CDR3 DNA follows: TGTGCCAGTTCACTTATCAGGGGGTATGACGAGCAGTACTTC. This sequence encodes CASSLIRGYDEQYF.